The 26 T cell receptor beta chains presented below share a single source sample, sequenced in a study of blood T cells in healthy people across ages. The authors ran a second PCR of roughly 7 to 11 cycles using a sample-barcoded 5' primer and a J-beta primer mix. A single record per CDR3 protein comes from TCRdb applying MiXCR to the 5' RACE reads. The sample yields fewer than 1,000,000 distinct CDR3 sequences, 35% to 50% seen once. The sequencing input was blood. The receptors here all came from an elderly man in good health.

The CDR3 loop reads CASSLTFGADTQYF. DNA of the CDR3: TGTGCCAGCAGCTTGACATTCGGGGCAGATACGCAGTATTTT. The chain links TRBV5-5 to TRBJ2-3, with D possibly TRBD2 on 5 matching bases. Trimming took 1 base from V and 4 from J, leaving 10 bases between them. The germline CDR1 and CDR2 sequences are SGHKS and YYEKEE (reference sequence). This CDR3 comprises 14 residues.

The chain combines TRBV20-1 with TRBJ1-5; 7 bases are a match to TRBD1. Germline V gene sequence: CDR1 DFQATT, CDR2 SNEGSKA (reference sequence). This CDR3 has 14 amino acids. V was clipped by 7 bases and J by 3 bases; unmatched bases: 9. The DNA of the CDR3 is TGCAGTGTCCCGACAGGGCCGACCAATCAGCCCCAGCATTTT. It yields the protein CSVPTGPTNQPQHF.

The sample holds a few counts of this clonotype. This rearrangement joins TRBV24-1 to TRBJ2-7; TRBD1 matches 12 bases. Germline V CDR1 and CDR2: KGHDR, SFDVKD. Trimming removed 4 bases from V and 6 bases from J; junction bases left unmatched: 6. The CDR3 length is 15 residues. CDR3 DNA sequence: TGTGCCACCAGTGAGGGACAGGGGGCGTTTTCCGAGCAGTACTTC. This codes for CATSEGQGAFSEQYF.

V gene TRBV30 combines with J gene TRBJ2-1, with D maybe TRBD2 (6 bases). This CDR3 is 14 amino acids long. Germline CDR1 is GTSNPN and CDR2 is SVGIG (reference sequence). Trimming took 1 base from V and 8 from J, leaving 15 bases between them. The DNA for the CDR3 is TGTGCCTGGAGTGAGGGACTTCCAAACGATGAGCAGTTCTTC. Translating it yields CAWSEGLPNDEQFF.

V gene TRBV20-1 combines with J gene TRBJ2-7; 8 nucleotides align to TRBD2. This CDR3 is 14 amino acids long. In germline, CDR1 is DFQATT, CDR2 SNEGSKA (reference sequence). With 5 bases clipped from V and 1 base from J, the junction kept 7 bases outside the gene matches. CDR3 nucleotide sequence: TGCAGTGCTGATAGCGGGACGCAATCCTACGAGCAGTACTTC. Protein sequence: CSADSGTQSYEQYF.

This chain connects TRBV4-1 to TRBJ2-5; the match to TRBD2 covers 12 bases. The DNA matches TRBJ2-7 better at its end, which makes the J call doubtful. This CDR3 is 16 amino acids long. Per the germline V gene, CDR1 is MGHRA and CDR2 is YSYEKL. The CDR3 DNA follows: TGCGCCAGCAGCCAAGATTGGGGACTAGCGGGCCTCGAGCAGTACTTC. Protein: CASSQDWGLAGLEQYF.

The CDR3 spells CASSPGTRANEQFF. The CDR3 nucleotides are TGTGCCAGCAGCCCCGGGACTAGGGCCAATGAGCAGTTCTTC. The chain is built from TRBV7-2 and TRBJ2-1; 8 nucleotides agree with TRBD2. With 5 bases clipped from V and 6 bases from J, the junction kept 6 bases outside the gene matches. Per germline, CDR1 SGHTA and CDR2 FQGNSA. There are 14 residues in the CDR3.

The chain couples TRBV7-2 to TRBJ2-3, with 9 bases identical to TRBD2. Trimming removed 1 base from V and 1 base from J; junction bases left unmatched: 3. The CDR3 extends over 16 amino acids. Germline CDR1 SGHTA, CDR2 FQGNSA. The CDR3 bases are TGTGCCAGCAGCTTAGTGCGGACTAGCGGCACAGATACGCAGTATTTT. As protein: CASSLVRTSGTDTQYF.

This clonotype was seen at least ten times. The rearrangement joins TRBV3-1 to TRBJ2-1; D tentatively reads TRBD1 or TRBD2 (5 bases each). The V end lost 2 bases, the J end lost 6 bases, and 17 bases lay between the germline ends. The CDR3 length is 16 residues. The germline V gene has CDR1 LGHDT and CDR2 YNNKEL (reference sequence). In nucleotides, the CDR3 is TGTGCCAGCAGCCAAATCGAGGGGTTAGGAAGCAATGAGCAGTTCTTC. It specifies CASSQIEGLGSNEQFF.

The chain recombines TRBV25-1 with TRBJ2-3; no firm D call. CDR3 length: 13 amino acids. Trimming pared 8 bases from V and 7 bases from J, leaving 16 bases between. The germline gives CDR1 MGHDK, CDR2 SYGVNS. Written as DNA, the CDR3 is TGTGCCAGCGGCCAGGACGGCCGCAATACGCAGTATTTT. Protein sequence: CASGQDGRNTQYF. The whole variable domain, remainder taken from reference TRBV25-1 and TRBJ2-3, is EADIYQTPRYLVIGTGKKITLECSQTMGHDKMYWYQQDPGMELHLIHYSYGVNSTEKGDLSSESTVSRIRTEHFPLTLESARPSHTSQYLCASGQDGRNTQYFGPGTRLTVL.

The chain joins TRBV10-3 to TRBJ2-1; 8 bases are shared with TRBD2. Germline V lookup: CDR1 ENHRY, CDR2 SYGVKD. Trimming took 4 bases from V and 6 from J; bases not matched to a gene: 2. The CDR3 sequence is 13 residues long. CDR3 in DNA: TGTGCCATCAGTGGCCTAGCGGGCAATGAGCAGTTCTTC. Protein product: CAISGLAGNEQFF.

This clonotype was detected only a few times. The chain uses TRBV7-2 and TRBJ2-3; D gene ambiguous. The CDR3 sequence is 13 residues long. V shed 1 base and J shed 4 bases, with 6 bases lying between them. Per germline, CDR1 SGHTA and CDR2 FQGNSA. The CDR3 DNA is TGTGCCAGCAGCTTAGGGTCTTCAGATACGCAGTATTTT. Translation: CASSLGSSDTQYF.

This clonotype was observed a few times. The chain recombines TRBV2 with TRBJ2-1; 11 nucleotides agree with TRBD2. CDR1 is SNHLY, CDR2 FYNNEI, per germline. V gave up 2 bases and J gave up 0 bases; unmatched junction bases: 3. The CDR3 runs to 17 residues. The CDR3 nucleotides read TGTGCCAGCAGTGAAACTAGCGGGAGTGGCTCCTACAATGAGCAGTTCTTC. Encoded protein: CASSETSGSGSYNEQFF. The full variable domain, with the rest looked up from reference TRBV2 and TRBJ2-1, is EPEVTQTPSHQVTQMGQEVILRCVPISNHLYFYWYRQILGQKVEFLVSFYNNEISEKSEIFDDQFSVERPDGSNFTLKIRSTKLEDSAMYFCASSETSGSGSYNEQFFGPGTRLTVL.

Here the CDR3 reads CASSLRVIKAETEQYF. In DNA form, the CDR3 reads TGTGCCAGCAGTTTACGGGTCATTAAGGCGGAGACCGAGCAGTACTTC. V is TRBV12-3 or TRBV12-4 and J is TRBJ2-7; D remains ambiguous. The CDR3 covers 16 residues. V was shortened by 2 bases and J by 6 bases, with 20 bases between the two germline ends.

This rearrangement joins TRBV20-1 to TRBJ2-3; a possible D gene is TRBD2 (7 bases). With 5 bases removed from V and 7 bases from J, the gap between germline ends came to 22 bases. The CDR3 sequence is 15 residues long. Per the germline V gene, CDR1 is DFQATT and CDR2 is SNEGSKA (reference sequence). CDR3 amino acids: CSAPRSVGGPHTQYF. The CDR3, as DNA: TGCAGTGCTCCCCGGAGTGTGGGGGGGCCGCATACGCAGTATTTT.

The V call is TRBV7-6, the J call TRBJ1-1, with D possibly TRBD1 on 6 matching bases. The germline V gene encodes CDR1 SGHVS and CDR2 FNYEAQ. Trimming took 1 base from V and 3 from J, leaving 18 bases between them. CDR3 length: 17 residues. This CDR3 reads CASSLDRVRGMHTEAFF. CDR3 sequence (DNA): TGTGCCAGCAGCTTAGACCGTGTGAGGGGGATGCACACTGAAGCTTTCTTT.

The chain recombines TRBV29-1 with TRBJ2-5; no reliable D call. The V end was cut by 5 bases, the J end by 5 bases, with 9 bases between. Germline lookup yields CDR1 SQVTM and CDR2 ANQGSEA. CDR3 size: 11 residues. CDR3 bases: TGCAGCGTTCCCATTGGGGAGACCCAGTACTTC. Translation gives CSVPIGETQYF.

This chain links TRBV4-1 with TRBJ2-1; TRBD2 agrees at 15 bases. Germline CDR1 is MGHRA and CDR2 is YSYEKL. The CDR3 has 17 residues. Germline trimming cut 2 bases from V and 8 bases from J; bases unmatched to any gene: 7. The CDR3 bases are TGCGCCAGCAGCCAAAGGGGACTAGCGGGAGGTTGGGATGAGCAGTTCTTC. Residues: CASSQRGLAGGWDEQFF.

Many counts were recorded for this clonotype. The chain recombines TRBV4-3 with TRBJ2-7; D is tentatively TRBD1 or TRBD2 (5 bases each). The germline V gene has CDR1 LGHNA and CDR2 YSLEER. V was cut by 1 base and J by 0 bases, with 10 bases left in between. The CDR3 runs 15 residues. The CDR3 protein is CASSQVRGNSYEQYF. DNA for the CDR3: TGCGCCAGCAGCCAAGTCCGGGGCAACTCCTACGAGCAGTACTTC.

The chain recombines TRBV5-1 with TRBJ2-3; D is unresolved. Germline CDR1 is SGHRS and CDR2 is YFSETQ. The V gene lost 0 bases and the J gene lost 4 bases, with 12 bases spanning the gap. The CDR3 is 15 amino acids. The CDR3 loop reads CASSLEWEIADTQYF. CDR3 bases: TGCGCCAGCAGCTTGGAGTGGGAAATCGCAGATACGCAGTATTTT.

The chain is built from TRBV11-2 and TRBJ2-1, with 10 bases fitting TRBD2. The CDR3 totals 15 residues. J gave up 10 bases and V 2 bases, and 8 bases lay outside the gene matches. From germline, CDR1 is SGHAT and CDR2 FQNNGV. The CDR3 bases are TGTGCCAGCAGCTTATCGGGACTAGCGAGTAGAGAGCAGTTCTTC. Its protein product is CASSLSGLASREQFF.

As for this clonotype: At one of its ends the junction is not consistent with the germline gene, which may arise from a read error. This chain uses TRBV18 with TRBJ2-1, with a tentative D call TRBD1 (6 bases). The V gene's germline CDR1 is KGHSH and CDR2 LQKENI. This CDR3 region has 15 residues. CDR3 in amino acids: CTSSKTQGTYNEQFF. CDR3 in DNA: TGTACCAGCTCCAAAACACAGGGTACCTACAATGAGCAGTTCTTC.

The chain combines TRBV28 with TRBJ2-4; maybe TRBD1 (5 bases). V gave up 4 bases and J gave up 0 bases, with 10 bases separating them. In germline, CDR1 is MDHEN, CDR2 SYDVKM. This CDR3 region has 15 residues. In DNA form, the CDR3 reads TGTGCCAGCAGTTCGACAGATTTAGCCAAAAACATTCAGTACTTC. This gives the protein CASSSTDLAKNIQYF.

This chain uses TRBV2 with TRBJ2-3; TRBD2 matches at 13 bases. This CDR3 is 16 amino acids long. V gave up 6 bases and J gave up 3 bases; unmatched junction bases: 6. Germline values: CDR1 SNHLY, CDR2 FYNNEI. The CDR3 DNA reads as TGTGCCAGCAGAAGACTAGCGGGGGGAGGAACAGATACGCAGTATTTT. Its translation: CASRRLAGGGTDTQYF.

This clonotype was seen repeatedly, ten times or more. This rearrangement joins TRBV29-1 to TRBJ2-3, with D hard to call. The CDR3 contains 16 residues. Per germline, CDR1 SQVTM and CDR2 ANQGSEA. Trimming took off 7 bases at V and 0 bases at J, with 20 bases between the two ends. The CDR3 protein is CSAPSAEYPSTDTQYF. The DNA for the CDR3 is TGCAGCGCCCCGTCCGCCGAATACCCAAGCACAGATACGCAGTATTTT.

Details on this clonotype: Mismatch with germline at one junction end may stem from a read error. The chain uses TRBV25-1 and TRBJ2-1; the match to TRBD2 covers 9 bases. Germline-derived CDR1 and CDR2 are MGHDK and SYGVNS. The CDR3 contains 16 residues. The CDR3 loop is CAGSVFGGTSKNEQFF. The CDR3 nucleotides are TGTGCCGGCAGTGTCTTTGGGGGGACTAGCAAGAATGAGCAGTTCTTC.